This TCR beta chain was recorded in a study of blood T cells in healthy people across ages. General study results and limits: The recorded TCR beta diversity per million T cells decreased in a roughly linear manner with age. Naive CD4+ cell counts and diversity both ran higher in long-lived than in aged donors.

Concerning this clonotype itself: Its matching antigen is unknown.

The V gene end was trimmed by 2 bases and the J gene end by 4 bases; junction bases not matched to a gene: 7. This CDR3 spans 16 amino acids. Every sample had a minimum of 7 million PBMCs isolated. The use of a sample-barcoded 5' primer and a J-beta primer mix characterized a second PCR of about 7 to 12 cycles. CDR3-containing paired-end reads numbering at least 2.5 million came from each sample. TCRdb re-derived calls from the 5' RACE reads in MiXCR, one entry per CDR3 protein. This sample carries some 900,000 distinct CDR3 sequences, 48% of them seen once, and the ten largest clones take roughly 12%.

The sequence was obtained from a man aged 25-45 years in good health. This chain joins TRBV12-3 or TRBV12-4 and TRBJ2-3; 9 bases fit TRBD1. Specimen: blood. The CDR3 DNA is TGTGCCAGCAGTTTAAGGGACAGGGTGGGGGCAGATACGCAGTATTTT. Protein product: CASSLRDRVGADTQYF.